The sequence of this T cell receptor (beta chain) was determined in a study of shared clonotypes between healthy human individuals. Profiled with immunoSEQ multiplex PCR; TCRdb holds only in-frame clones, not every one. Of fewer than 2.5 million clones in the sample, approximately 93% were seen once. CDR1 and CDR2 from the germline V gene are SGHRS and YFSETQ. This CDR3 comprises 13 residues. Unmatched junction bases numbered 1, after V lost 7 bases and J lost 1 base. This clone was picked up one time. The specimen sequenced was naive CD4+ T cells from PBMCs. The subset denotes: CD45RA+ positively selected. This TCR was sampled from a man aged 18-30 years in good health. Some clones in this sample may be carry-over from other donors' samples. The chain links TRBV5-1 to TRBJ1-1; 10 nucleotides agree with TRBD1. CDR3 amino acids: CASRQGANTEAFF. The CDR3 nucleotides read TGCGCCAGCCGACAGGGGGCGAACACTGAAGCTTTCTTT.